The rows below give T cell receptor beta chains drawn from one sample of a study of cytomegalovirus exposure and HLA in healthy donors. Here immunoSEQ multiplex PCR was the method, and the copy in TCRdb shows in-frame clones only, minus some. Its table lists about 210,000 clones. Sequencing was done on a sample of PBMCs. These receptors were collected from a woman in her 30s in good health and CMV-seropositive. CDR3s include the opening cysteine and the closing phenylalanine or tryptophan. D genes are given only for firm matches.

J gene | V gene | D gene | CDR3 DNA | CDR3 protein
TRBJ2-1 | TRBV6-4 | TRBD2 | TGTGCCAGCAGTGACTCCGGGACTAGCGGGAGCAATGAGCAGTTCTTC | CASSDSGTSGSNEQFF
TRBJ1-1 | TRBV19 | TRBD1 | TGTGCCAGTGCCGGGACAGGACTTCCTGAAGCTTTCTTT | CASAGTGLPEAFF
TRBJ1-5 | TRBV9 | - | TGTGCCAGCAGCGTAGGCCTAGGATATAGCAATCAGCCCCAGCATTTT | CASSVGLGYSNQPQHF
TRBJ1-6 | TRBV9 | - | TGTGCCAGCAGCGTAGCGGGAGATTCACCCCTCCACTTT | CASSVAGDSPLHF
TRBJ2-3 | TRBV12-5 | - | TGTGCTAGTGGTTTGGGTCATCGCGGGGATGCGGATACGCAGTATTTT | CASGLGHRGDADTQYF
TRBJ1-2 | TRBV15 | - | TGTGCCACCAGCAGAGATGCGGGGGCCTTCCGCTTC | CATSRDAGAFRF
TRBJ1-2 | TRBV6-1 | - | TGTGCCAGCAGTGAAGTAGAAGGGGGCTATGGCTACACCTTC | CASSEVEGGYGYTF
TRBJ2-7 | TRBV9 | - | TGTGCCAGCAGCGCCCGGGAGAGCTCCTACGAGCAGTACTTC | CASSARESSYEQYF
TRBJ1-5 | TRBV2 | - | TGTGCCAGCAGTACGGGGAGCAATCAGCCCCAGCATTTT | CASSTGSNQPQHF
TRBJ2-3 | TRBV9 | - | TGTGCCAGCAGCGTAGCTCGGTCCACAGATACGCAGTATTTT | CASSVARSTDTQYF
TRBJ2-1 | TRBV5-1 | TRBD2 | TGCGCCAGCAGCTTGGGGGCGGGGGGGTTCTACAATGAGCAGTTCTTC | CASSLGAGGFYNEQFF
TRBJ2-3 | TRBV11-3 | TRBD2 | TGTGCCAGCAGCGTAGGGACTAGCGGAGTCACAGATACGCAGTATTTT | CASSVGTSGVTDTQYF
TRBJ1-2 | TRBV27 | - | TGTGCCAGCAGTTTATCGGGGGGGGACTATGGCTACACCTTC | CASSLSGGDYGYTF
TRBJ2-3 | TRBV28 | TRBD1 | TGTGCCAGCAGAGGTCCCGGGACAGGGACTTTTGGGTCAGATACGCAGTATTTT | CASRGPGTGTFGSDTQYF
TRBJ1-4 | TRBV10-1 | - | TGCGCCAGCAGTGAGAACGTGGGCACTAATGAAAAACTGTTTTTT | CASSENVGTNEKLFF
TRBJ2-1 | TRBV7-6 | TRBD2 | TGTGCCAGCTTACCTAGCGGGAGATACAATGAGCAGTTCTTC | CASLPSGRYNEQFF
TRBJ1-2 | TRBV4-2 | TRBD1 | TGTGCCAGCAGCCAAGGATCTGCGGACAGGGGGCAAGGCTACACCTTC | CASSQGSADRGQGYTF
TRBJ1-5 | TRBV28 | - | TGTGCCAGCAGCCAGGGCCATCAGCCCCAGCATTTT | CASSQGHQPQHF
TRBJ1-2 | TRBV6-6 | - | TGTGCCAGCACCCCCATAGGGGGAAGTGGCTACACCTTC | CASTPIGGSGYTF
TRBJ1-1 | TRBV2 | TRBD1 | TGTGCCAGCAGTGCACAGGGGGCGCTCACTGAAGCTTTCTTT | CASSAQGALTEAFF